The 26 T cell receptor beta chains given below trace back to one sample, sequenced in a study of T cell repertoires in cytomegalovirus infection. TCRdb processed the reads anew with MiXCR; each CDR3 protein has one entry. The sample consists of about 55,000 distinct CDR3 sequences, more than 15% of them appearing once. These receptors have no known antigen. The sequences come from CD8+ T cells from cultured PBMCs, collected from culture after CMV antigen stimulation. Every receptor here comes from a human donor in good health (CMV status not recorded). Some clones in this sample may be carry-over from other donors' samples.

In its sample, this clonotype was seen many times. The V gene is TRBV28, the J gene TRBJ1-2; weak D call: TRBD1 (6 bases). The CDR3 has 13 residues. Germline CDR1 and CDR2: MDHEN and SYDVKM. The germline V and J ends were trimmed by 5 bases and 3 bases, with 10 bases remaining between them. The CDR3 coding sequence is TGTGCCAGCAGTAGGGGGAATGACTATGGCTACACCTTC. Amino acid sequence: CASSRGNDYGYTF.

Turning to this clonotype: The germline gene is not matched at one end of the junction; a read error may be the cause. The CDR3, as DNA: TGTGCCTGGAGTGAGAGGGACCGGAGCTCTGAAAACACCATATATTTT. Protein: CAWSERDRSSENTIYF. The chain couples TRBV30 to TRBJ1-3; D is perhaps TRBD1 (5 bases). Germline-derived CDR1 and CDR2 are GTSNPN and SVGIG (reference sequence). The CDR3 sequence is 16 residues long.

J is TRBJ1-1 and V is TRBV7-9; D is perhaps TRBD1 (6 bases). Germline V gene data show CDR1 as SEHNR and CDR2 as FQNEAQ (reference sequence). V was pared by 5 bases and J by 5 bases, with 18 bases between. The CDR3 sequence is 15 residues long. The CDR3 DNA reads TGTGCCAGCAGCCCTCCGAGGGGGGCGGATACTGAAGCTTTCTTT. Protein product: CASSPPRGADTEAFF.

This clonotype was counted between two and nine times. The J gene is TRBJ2-1, the V gene TRBV6-2 or TRBV6-3, with 8 bases that match TRBD2. The CDR3 contains 17 residues. J was trimmed by 8 bases and V by 5 bases; bases with no gene match: 17. Per the germline V gene, CDR1 is MNHEY and CDR2 is SVGEGT. The CDR3 nucleotides are TGTGCCAGCAGTCCCGGGGGGTACGGGACTAGTCAAGATGAGCAGTTCTTC. Encoded protein: CASSPGGYGTSQDEQFF.

J is TRBJ2-7 and V is TRBV20-1; 10 bases match TRBD2. The CDR3 consists of 14 residues. J was trimmed by 1 base and V by 6 bases; bases with no gene match: 6. Per the germline V gene, CDR1 is DFQATT and CDR2 is SNEGSKA (reference sequence). CDR3 in DNA: TGCAGTGCGAGCCTAGCGGGGGCTTCCTACGAGCAGTACTTC. This codes for CSASLAGASYEQYF.

This clonotype was seen a few times. The V gene is TRBV7-2, the J gene TRBJ1-1; D not certain. CDR1 SGHTA and CDR2 FQGNSA come from the germline V gene. The CDR3 loop spans 16 amino acids. V lost 1 base and J 1 base, leaving 13 bases between the germline ends. CDR3 sequence: CASSLGDLWANTEAFF. The CDR3 bases are TGTGCCAGCAGCTTAGGGGATCTCTGGGCGAACACTGAAGCTTTCTTT.

This clonotype has more than one count but fewer than ten. The chain carries TRBV7-6 and TRBJ1-2, with 11 bases matching TRBD1. The CDR3 contains 17 residues. The V gene's germline CDR1 is SGHVS and CDR2 FNYEAQ. V dropped 5 bases and J dropped 6; count of bases not matched to a gene: 14. The CDR3 bases are TGTGCCAGCAGCCCAAATGAATCCGGGACAGGGGGAAATGGCTACACCTTC. Protein sequence: CASSPNESGTGGNGYTF.

With regard to this clonotype: A read error is possible here, since a much larger clone lies one base away. V is TRBV29-1 and J is TRBJ2-2; D is undetermined. This CDR3 is built from 13 residues. CDR1 SQVTM and CDR2 ANQGSEA come from the germline V gene. V shed 2 bases and J shed 6 bases, with 10 bases lying between them. CDR3 DNA sequence: TGCAGCGTTGAACCAGATGTCCCCGGGGAGCTGTTTTTT. Translation gives CSVEPDVPGELFF.

V and J are TRBV10-1 and TRBJ1-5, with 8 bases aligning to TRBD1. Germline values: CDR1 WNHNN, CDR2 SYGVQD (reference sequence). V trimming: 4 bases; J trimming: 6 bases; junction bases outside the gene matches: 5. The CDR3 sequence is 14 residues long. The CDR3 DNA sequence: TGCGCCAGCAGTGCAGGGGGCGAGGGTCAGCCCCAGCATTTT. Encoded protein: CASSAGGEGQPQHF.

The rearrangement joins TRBV19 to TRBJ1-2; D not certain. There are 14 residues in the CDR3. Deletions cut 8 bases from V and 4 bases from J, with 17 bases between. Germline V gives CDR1 LNHDA, CDR2 SQIVND (reference sequence). The CDR3: CASGSVEPIYGYTF. The CDR3 coding sequence is TGTGCCAGTGGGTCAGTGGAGCCCATCTATGGCTACACCTTC.

The chain recombines TRBV12-3 or TRBV12-4 with TRBJ2-1, with TRBD2 identical over 9 bases. J was trimmed by 8 bases and V by 3 bases; bases with no gene match: 2. CDR3 length equals 13 residues. The CDR3 loop reads CASSFTSGYEQFF. The CDR3 nucleotides are TGTGCCAGCAGTTTCACTAGCGGGTATGAGCAGTTCTTC.

CDR3 sequence (DNA): TGTGCCAGCAGCTTAGATCGACAGCTACCCTATGGCTACACCTTC. Amino acid sequence: CASSLDRQLPYGYTF. This chain uses TRBV7-2 with TRBJ1-2; possibly TRBD1 for D (5 bases). Germline assignment: CDR1 SGHTA and CDR2 FQGNSA. CDR3 size: 15 residues. V lost 1 base and J lost 4, with 13 bases in between.

The chain is built from TRBV7-2 and TRBJ1-4; D unresolved. Between the trimmed V and J ends, which lost 5 bases and 0 bases, there was a span of 10 bases. This CDR3 has 15 residues. Germline assignment: CDR1 SGHTA and CDR2 FQGNSA. The chain's CDR3 is CASSRLGATNEKLFF. The CDR3 DNA follows: TGTGCCAGCAGCCGCCTTGGGGCAACTAATGAAAAACTGTTTTTT. Supplemented by reference TRBV7-2 and TRBJ1-4, the full variable domain reads GAGVSQSPSNKVTEKGKDVELRCDPISGHTALYWYRQSLGQGLEFLIYFQGNSAPDKSGLPSDRFSAERTGGSVSTLTIQRTQQEDSAVYLCASSRLGATNEKLFFGSGTQLSVL.

This clonotype was counted only a few times. The rearrangement joins TRBV7-2 to TRBJ2-1; D gene uncertain. CDR3 length equals 12 residues. Germline CDR1 SGHTA, CDR2 FQGNSA. V lost 1 base, J lost 8 bases, and 6 bases lay in between. The CDR3 DNA follows: TGTGCCAGCAGCTTAGATGGGGATGAGCAGTTCTTC. It specifies CASSLDGDEQFF. Together with reference TRBV7-2 and TRBJ2-1, the CDR3 gives the full variable domain: GAGVSQSPSNKVTEKGKDVELRCDPISGHTALYWYRQSLGQGLEFLIYFQGNSAPDKSGLPSDRFSAERTGGSVSTLTIQRTQQEDSAVYLCASSLDGDEQFFGPGTRLTVL.

This clonotype was seen at least ten times. The chain employs TRBV7-6 and TRBJ1-1; 7 positions agree with TRBD1. Looked up from germline, CDR1 is SGHVS and CDR2 is FNYEAQ. Trimming took 5 bases from V and 2 from J; bases not matched to a gene: 8. The length of the CDR3 is 15 residues. The CDR3 spells CASSLRDSPNTEAFF. In nucleotides, the CDR3 is TGTGCCAGCAGCCTAAGGGACAGCCCTAACACTGAAGCTTTCTTT. Full variable domain (outside the CDR3, taken from reference TRBV7-6 and TRBJ1-1): GAGVSQSPRYKVTKRGQDVALRCDPISGHVSLYWYRQALGQGPEFLTYFNYEAQQDKSGLPNDRFSAERPEGSISTLTIQRTEQRDSAMYRCASSLRDSPNTEAFFGQGTRLTVV.

The V and J genes are TRBV9 and TRBJ1-1; no clear D gene. The germline CDR1 and CDR2 sequences are SGDLS and YYNGEE. The CDR3 length is 14 residues. Trimming stripped 3 bases from V and 4 bases from J, with 13 bases between. CDR3: CASSADVRGTEAFF. The CDR3, as DNA: TGTGCCAGCAGCGCTGACGTCCGGGGCACTGAAGCTTTCTTT.

The J gene is TRBJ2-5, the V gene TRBV7-2; 9 bases align to TRBD2. CDR1 and CDR2 (germline): SGHTA, FQGNSA. V was pared by 4 bases and J by 1 base, with 7 bases of the junction left unmatched. The CDR3 length is 16 residues. CDR3: CASSSLAGSFQETQYF. CDR3 nucleotides: TGTGCCAGCAGCTCCCTAGCGGGGAGTTTCCAAGAGACCCAGTACTTC.

This clonotype was seen more than once but under ten times. The J gene is TRBJ1-5, the V gene TRBV12-3 or TRBV12-4, with D uncertain. The CDR3 totals 14 residues. V was clipped by 5 bases and J by 7 bases, with 15 bases between them. CDR3 amino acids: CASSTLEPGQPQHF. In nucleotides, the CDR3 is TGTGCCAGCAGTACCCTTGAACCGGGCCAGCCCCAGCATTTT.

A few counts support this clonotype. This chain links TRBV7-2 with TRBJ1-2, with 8 bases that match TRBD1. Trimming took 4 bases from V and 5 from J; bases not matched to a gene: 12. Germline V CDR1 and CDR2: SGHTA, FQGNSA. This CDR3 has 16 amino acids. The CDR3 DNA follows: TGTGCCAGCAGCTCGTCGCCGGGACAGGCGGGTTATGGCTACACCTTC. Its translation is CASSSSPGQAGYGYTF.

This chain links TRBV6-2 or TRBV6-3 with TRBJ1-2; no definite D call. Deletions cut 0 bases from V and 7 bases from J, with 12 bases between. The CDR3 spans 14 residues. CDR1 is MNHEY and CDR2 is SVGEGT in the germline V gene. The CDR3 DNA reads TGTGCCAGCAGTTACTCGATCACCGACCCTGGCTACACCTTC. Encoded protein: CASSYSITDPGYTF.

The table lists this clonotype with many counts. The rearrangement uses TRBV6-6 and TRBJ2-7; 10 positions agree with TRBD1. Germline V gene sequence: CDR1 MNHNY, CDR2 SVGAGI (reference sequence). The length of the CDR3 is 14 residues. V lost 8 bases, J lost 2 bases, and 6 bases stayed unmatched. In DNA form, the CDR3 reads TGTGCCAGCTCGGGGACAGGGGTCACCTACGAGCAGTACTTC. This sequence encodes CASSGTGVTYEQYF.

The gene calls are TRBV12-3 or TRBV12-4 and TRBJ1-1, with 9 positions matching TRBD1. CDR3 size: 14 residues. The trim removed 5 bases at V and 7 bases at J, leaving 8 bases unmatched. The CDR3 region is CASSPDRGYGEAFF. Written as DNA, the CDR3 is TGTGCCAGCAGTCCCGACAGGGGGTATGGTGAAGCTTTCTTT.

The chain employs TRBV7-2 and TRBJ2-7, with a tentative D call TRBD1 (6 bases). Trimming removed 5 bases from V and 5 bases from J, with 13 bases in between. Germline V gene sequence: CDR1 SGHTA, CDR2 FQGNSA. CDR3 length: 13 residues. For the CDR3, the DNA is TGTGCCAGCAGCCAGCCCGAGGGGGACGAGCAGTACTTC. Residues: CASSQPEGDEQYF.

The chain has TRBV6-2 or TRBV6-3 and TRBJ1-5, with D unclear. V was cut by 2 bases and J by 5 bases, with 10 bases left in between. The CDR3 sequence is 14 residues long. Per the germline V gene, CDR1 is MNHEY and CDR2 is SVGEGT. The CDR3 region has the DNA TGTGCCAGCAGTTACCTGCGGCAGGATCAGCCCCAGCATTTT. This gives the protein CASSYLRQDQPQHF.

At least ten counts were recorded for this clonotype. The chain recombines TRBV11-2 with TRBJ1-2; 7 bases match TRBD1. Losses at the gene ends were 2 bases for V and 4 bases for J; bases not matched to a gene: 4. Germline values: CDR1 SGHAT, CDR2 FQNNGV. There are 14 residues in the CDR3. CDR3 amino acids: CASSLRTGGYGYTF. For the CDR3, the DNA is TGTGCCAGCAGCTTACGGACAGGAGGCTATGGCTACACCTTC.

This clonotype was counted a few times. The rearrangement links TRBV12-3 or TRBV12-4 to TRBJ2-2; 12 bases are a match to TRBD2. Trimming at V came to 5 bases and at J to 4 bases, leaving 11 bases not matched to a gene. The CDR3 extends over 18 amino acids. In DNA form, the CDR3 reads TGTGCCAGCAGTCTACTAGCGGGGGGCCCGCCGAGCACCGGGGAGCTGTTTTTT. Its protein product is CASSLLAGGPPSTGELFF.